This T cell receptor (beta chain) comes out of a study of shared clonotypes between healthy human individuals. Study-wide background: Three men and two women, aged 18 to 49, were donors.

As regards this clone: What it binds is not known.

Findings of the study overall: In contrast to clonotypes shared by all four donors, non-shared clonotypes had lower generation probabilities.

It was CD45RO-negative cells, positively selected for CCR7, that made up naive CD8 cells, with terminally differentiated effector memory CD45RA+ cells excluded. V lost 6 bases and J lost 3; bases outside the gene matches: 7. The CDR3 has 13 residues. CDR1 and CDR2 from the germline V gene are SQVTM and ANQGSEA. Deep-level running was used for the assay. Original methodology: ImmunoSEQ supplied junction-only sequences lacking quality scores, so filtering was different. TCRdb's copy holds only in-frame clones and misses some; the assay was immunoSEQ multiplex PCR. That table gives V, J and clone size, and the DNA gave D and trimming. The sample carries about 2.1 million clones, roughly 93% recorded once.

This receptor was obtained from a man between 18 and 29 years old in good health. Some clones in this sample may be carry-over from other donors' samples. The chain couples TRBV29-1 to TRBJ1-1; 7 bases are shared with TRBD1. Input material: naive CD8+ T cells from PBMCs. This CDR3 is CSVPQGGDTEAFF. Here the CDR3 DNA reads TGCAGCGTCCCCCAGGGGGGGGACACTGAAGCTTTCTTT. Full variable domain (remainder filled in from reference TRBV29-1 and TRBJ1-1): SAVISQKPSRDICQRGTSLTIQCQVDSQVTMMFWYRQQPGQSLTLIATANQGSEATYESGFVIDKFPISRPNLTFSTLTVSNMSPEDSSIYLCSVPQGGDTEAFFGQGTRLTVV.